This T cell receptor (beta chain) is drawn from a study of glioma-infiltrating T cells after dendritic cell vaccination. The method was immunoSEQ multiplex PCR; TCRdb's version includes in-frame clones alone and lacks a portion of them. The table has 93,000 or so clones, 70% to 80% seen once. The sequencing here drew on blood, taken before dendritic cell vaccination. This TCR derives from a human donor with glioblastoma.

CDR3 in DNA: TGTGCCAGCATATCCACTCGGGGCTACACCTTC. The encoded protein is CASISTRGYTF. This rearrangement joins TRBV28 to TRBJ1-2; unclear D gene. Deletions cut 7 bases from V and 8 bases from J, with 11 bases between. The CDR3 is 11 residues long. Germline assignment: CDR1 MDHEN and CDR2 SYDVKM.